This T cell receptor (beta chain) was observed in a study of CD4 T cells in relation to SARS-CoV-2 and coronaviruses. The ends were cut back, 6 bases at V and 5 bases at J, with 17 bases in the middle. The CDR3 extends over 15 amino acids. Germline values: CDR1 MNHEY, CDR2 SVGAGI. CD4+ T cells from unexposed donors were obtained before the COVID-19 pandemic (2011-2018). Naive and memory CD4+ T cell DNA was deep-sequenced without culture. Profiled with immunoSEQ multiplex PCR; TCRdb holds only in-frame clones, not every one. The sample shows under 70,000 clones, about nine tenths of them seen only once.

The chain couples TRBV6-5 to TRBJ2-4; D not certain. This TCR came from a human donor in good health. The source material was memory CD4+ T cells from PBMCs. The CDR3 sequence: CASSNDRLSENIQYF. CDR3 bases: TGTGCCAGCAGCAACGACCGTCTGAGTGAAAACATTCAGTACTTC.